This T cell receptor beta chain was recorded in a study of Ad26.COV2.S vaccination and SARS-CoV-2 variants. Study context: Donor had been placed in the Ad26.COV2.S arm of the COV1001 trial. The vaccine Ad26.COV2.S was put into the muscle once, or twice with 56 days between.

Unmatched junction bases numbered 6, after V lost 6 bases and J lost 4 bases. CDR1 is MGHDK and CDR2 is SYGVNS in the germline V gene. This CDR3 is built from 15 residues. General study results and limits: Vaccine recipients and placebo recipients showed similar non-spike TCR breadth.

This clone was counted ten times or more. The target antigen is unknown. The treatment: over 15 received Ad26.COV2.S at low or high dose, single or two shots; 5 received placebo; per-sample allocation not given. The samples were gathered on day 63 after the first injection of vaccine or placebo. Sequencing used immunoSEQ multiplex PCR; TCRdb keeps in-frame clones, though not all of them. The sample lists 250,000 or so clones, approximately 88% occurring once. J is TRBJ1-6 and V is TRBV25-1; 7 bases are a match to TRBD1. Sequenced here: peripheral blood, sampled in a trial of Ad26.COV2.S vaccine versus placebo. This receptor was obtained from a person between 18 and 59 years old who received the Ad26.COV2.S COVID-19 vaccine or a placebo. CDR3 sequence reads: CASRPTGVYNSPLHF. The CDR3 nucleotides read TGTGCCAGCAGGCCCACAGGGGTGTATAATTCACCCCTCCACTTT.